Below, one T cell receptor (beta chain) is given with its context. The data were taken from a study of blood T cell repertoires in COVID-19. About the research overall: The United States, Italy and Spain provided the acute and convalescent COVID-19 samples. T cells, B-cell-depleted T cells, or PBMCs provided the cDNA or gDNA that served as material.

The CDR3 contains 13 residues. The germline gives CDR1 SGHRS, CDR2 YFSETQ. V was trimmed by 6 bases and J by 6 bases, leaving 15 bases between them. Sequencing used immunoSEQ multiplex PCR; TCRdb keeps in-frame clones, though not all of them. The data show 250,000 or so clones, about 88% seen once. This clonotype was sampled from a woman in her 70s with active or convalescent COVID-19. Source material: peripheral blood. This sequence joins TRBV5-1 and TRBJ1-2, with D possibly TRBD1 on 5 matching bases. The CDR3 coding sequence is TGCGCCAGCACCTCCGGGGGAAGGGATGGCTACACCTTC. Protein: CASTSGGRDGYTF.